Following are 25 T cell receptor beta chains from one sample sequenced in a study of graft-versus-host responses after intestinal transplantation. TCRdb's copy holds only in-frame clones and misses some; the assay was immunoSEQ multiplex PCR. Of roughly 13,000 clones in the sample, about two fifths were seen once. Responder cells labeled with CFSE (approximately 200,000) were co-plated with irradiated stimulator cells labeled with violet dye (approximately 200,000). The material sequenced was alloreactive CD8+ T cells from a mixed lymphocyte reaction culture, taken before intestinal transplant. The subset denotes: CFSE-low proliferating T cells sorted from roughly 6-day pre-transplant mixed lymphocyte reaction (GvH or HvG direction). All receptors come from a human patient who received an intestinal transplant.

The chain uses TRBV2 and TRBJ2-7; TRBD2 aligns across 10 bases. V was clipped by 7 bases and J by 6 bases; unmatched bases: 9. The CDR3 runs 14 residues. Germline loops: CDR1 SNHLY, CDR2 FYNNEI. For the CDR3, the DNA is TGTGCCAGCACCCCCGGACTAGCGGTTCTCGAGCAGTACTTC. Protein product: CASTPGLAVLEQYF.

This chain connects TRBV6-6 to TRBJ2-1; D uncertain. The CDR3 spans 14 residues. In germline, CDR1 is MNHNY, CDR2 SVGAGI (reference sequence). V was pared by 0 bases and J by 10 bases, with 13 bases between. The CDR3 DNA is TGTGCCAGCAGTTACTCGATCCTGTTACACGAGCAGTTCTTC. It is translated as CASSYSILLHEQFF.

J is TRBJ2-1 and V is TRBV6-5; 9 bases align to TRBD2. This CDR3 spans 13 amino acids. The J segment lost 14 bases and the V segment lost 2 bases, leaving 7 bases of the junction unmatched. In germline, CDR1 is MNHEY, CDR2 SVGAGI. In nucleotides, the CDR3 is TGTGCCAGCAGTTACGGCGGGGGGGCTGATGAGTTCTTC. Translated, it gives CASSYGGGADEFF.

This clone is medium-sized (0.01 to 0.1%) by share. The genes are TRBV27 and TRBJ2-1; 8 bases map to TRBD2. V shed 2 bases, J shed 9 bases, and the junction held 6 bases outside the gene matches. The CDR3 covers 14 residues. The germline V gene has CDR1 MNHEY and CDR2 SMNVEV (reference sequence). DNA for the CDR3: TGTGCCAGCAGTTTAGAGCGGGAGTTCCCTGAGCAGTTCTTC. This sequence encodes CASSLEREFPEQFF.

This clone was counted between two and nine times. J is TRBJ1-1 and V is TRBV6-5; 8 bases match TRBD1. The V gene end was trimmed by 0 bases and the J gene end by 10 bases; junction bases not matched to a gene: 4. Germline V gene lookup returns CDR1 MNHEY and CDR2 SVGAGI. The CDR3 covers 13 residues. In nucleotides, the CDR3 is TGTGCCAGCAGTTACTCGACAGGGGCGCGAGCTTTCTTT. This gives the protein CASSYSTGARAFF.

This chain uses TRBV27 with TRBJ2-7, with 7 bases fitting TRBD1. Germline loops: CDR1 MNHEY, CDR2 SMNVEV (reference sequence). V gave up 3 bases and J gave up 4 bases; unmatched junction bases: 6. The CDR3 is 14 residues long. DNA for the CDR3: TGTGCCAGCAGTTTCGCAGGGGGTTTGTACGAGCAGTACTTC. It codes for CASSFAGGLYEQYF.

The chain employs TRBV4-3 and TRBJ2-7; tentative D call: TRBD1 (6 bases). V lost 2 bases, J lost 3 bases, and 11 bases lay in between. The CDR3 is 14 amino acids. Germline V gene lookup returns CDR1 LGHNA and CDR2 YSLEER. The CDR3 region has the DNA TGCGCCAGCAGCCAATTCCAGGGGAGCTACGAGCAGTACTTC. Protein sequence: CASSQFQGSYEQYF.

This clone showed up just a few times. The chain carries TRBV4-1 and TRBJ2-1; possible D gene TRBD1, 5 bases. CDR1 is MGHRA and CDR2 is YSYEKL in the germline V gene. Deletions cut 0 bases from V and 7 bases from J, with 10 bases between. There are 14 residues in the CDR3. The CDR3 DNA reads TGCGCCAGCAGCCAAGAAAGCGCAGGGAATGAGCAGTTCTTC. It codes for CASSQESAGNEQFF.

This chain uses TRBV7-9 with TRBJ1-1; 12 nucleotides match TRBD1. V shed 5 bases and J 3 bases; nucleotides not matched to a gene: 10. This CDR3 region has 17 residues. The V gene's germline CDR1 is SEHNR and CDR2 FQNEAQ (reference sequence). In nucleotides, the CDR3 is TGTGCCAGCAGCCCCCGGGACAGGGGGCGCGGGGACACTGAAGCTTTCTTT. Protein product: CASSPRDRGRGDTEAFF.

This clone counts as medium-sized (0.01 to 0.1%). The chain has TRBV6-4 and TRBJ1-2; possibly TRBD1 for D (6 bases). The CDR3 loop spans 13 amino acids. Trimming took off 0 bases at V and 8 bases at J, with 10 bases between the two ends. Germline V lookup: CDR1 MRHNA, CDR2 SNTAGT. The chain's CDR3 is CASSDSAGEGYTF. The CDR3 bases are TGTGCCAGCAGTGACTCTGCAGGGGAGGGCTACACCTTC.

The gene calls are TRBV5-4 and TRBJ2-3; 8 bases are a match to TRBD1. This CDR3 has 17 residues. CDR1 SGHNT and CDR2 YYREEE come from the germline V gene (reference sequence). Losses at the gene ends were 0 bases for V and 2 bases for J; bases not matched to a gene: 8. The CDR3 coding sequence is TGTGCCAGCAGCTTGGACAGGGGGGAAATTCACACAGATACGCAGTATTTT. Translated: CASSLDRGEIHTDTQYF. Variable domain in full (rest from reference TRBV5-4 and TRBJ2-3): ETGVTQSPTHLIKTRGQQVTLRCSSQSGHNTVSWYQQALGQGPQFIFQYYREEENGRGNFPPRFSGLQFPNYSSELNVNALELDDSALYLCASSLDRGEIHTDTQYFGPGTRLTVL.

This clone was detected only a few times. In nucleotides, the CDR3 is TGTGCCAGCAGCTTAGAGGGGACAGGGAACACTGAAGCTTTCTTT. This gives the protein CASSLEGTGNTEAFF. This chain links TRBV11-2 with TRBJ1-1, with 8 positions matching TRBD1. The V gene end was trimmed by 0 bases and the J gene end by 1 base; junction bases not matched to a gene: 1. CDR1 and CDR2 from the germline V gene are SGHAT and FQNNGV. This CDR3 spans 15 amino acids. Filled out from reference TRBV11-2 and TRBJ1-1, the complete variable domain reads EAGVAQSPRYKIIEKRQSVAFWCNPISGHATLYWYQQILGQGPKLLIQFQNNGVVDDSQLPKDRFSAERLKGVDSTLKIQPAKLEDSAVYLCASSLEGTGNTEAFFGQGTRLTVV.

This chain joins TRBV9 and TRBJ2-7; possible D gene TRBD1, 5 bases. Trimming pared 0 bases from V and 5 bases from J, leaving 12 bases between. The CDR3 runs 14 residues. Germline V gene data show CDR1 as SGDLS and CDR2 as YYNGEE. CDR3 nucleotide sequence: TGTGCCAGCAGCGTAGCAGGGCAGTGGGACGAGCAGTACTTC. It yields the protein CASSVAGQWDEQYF.

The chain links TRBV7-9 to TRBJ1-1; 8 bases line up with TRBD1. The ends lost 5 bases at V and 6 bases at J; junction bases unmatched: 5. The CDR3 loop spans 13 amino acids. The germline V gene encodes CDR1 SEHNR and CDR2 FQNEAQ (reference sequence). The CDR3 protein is CASSPTGAAEAFF. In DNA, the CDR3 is TGTGCCAGCAGCCCGACAGGGGCGGCTGAAGCTTTCTTT.

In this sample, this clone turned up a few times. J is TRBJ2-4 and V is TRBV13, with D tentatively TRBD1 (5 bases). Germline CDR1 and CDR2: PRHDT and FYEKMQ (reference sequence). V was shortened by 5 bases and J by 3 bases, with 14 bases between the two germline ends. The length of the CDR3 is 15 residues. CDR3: CASSDKGSGKNIQYF. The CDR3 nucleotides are TGTGCCAGCAGCGACAAGGGGTCGGGCAAAAACATTCAGTACTTC.

The CDR3 DNA reads TGTGCCAGCAGCTTAGATCTCGCGGGGGCCTACAATGAGCAGTTCTTC. Its protein product is CASSLDLAGAYNEQFF. The chain links TRBV7-8 to TRBJ2-1, with 7 bases aligning to TRBD2. Germline CDR1 SGHVS, CDR2 FQNEAQ. Trimming at V came to 1 base and at J to 2 bases, leaving 5 bases not matched to a gene. This CDR3 has 16 residues.

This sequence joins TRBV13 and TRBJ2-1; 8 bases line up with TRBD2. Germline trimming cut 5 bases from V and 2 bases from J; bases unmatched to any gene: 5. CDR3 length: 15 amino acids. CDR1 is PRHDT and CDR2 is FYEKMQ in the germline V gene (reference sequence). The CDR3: CASSLQGLAYNEQFF. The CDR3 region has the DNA TGTGCCAGCAGCCTACAGGGACTAGCCTACAATGAGCAGTTCTTC.

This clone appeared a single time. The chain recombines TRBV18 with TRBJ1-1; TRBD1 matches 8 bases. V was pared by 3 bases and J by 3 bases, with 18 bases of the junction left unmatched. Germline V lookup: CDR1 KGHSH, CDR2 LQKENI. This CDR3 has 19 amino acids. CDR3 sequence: CASSPGWWTGPLGDTEAFF. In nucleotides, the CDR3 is TGTGCCAGCTCACCGGGCTGGTGGACAGGGCCTCTGGGGGACACTGAAGCTTTCTTT.

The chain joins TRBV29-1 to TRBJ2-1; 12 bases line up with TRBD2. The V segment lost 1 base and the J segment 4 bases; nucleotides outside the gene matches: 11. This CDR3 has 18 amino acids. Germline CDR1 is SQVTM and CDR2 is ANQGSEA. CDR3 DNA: TGCAGCGTTGAAGCGGCTAGCGGGAGGGCCGAGGTTTACAATGAGCAGTTCTTC. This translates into CSVEAASGRAEVYNEQFF.

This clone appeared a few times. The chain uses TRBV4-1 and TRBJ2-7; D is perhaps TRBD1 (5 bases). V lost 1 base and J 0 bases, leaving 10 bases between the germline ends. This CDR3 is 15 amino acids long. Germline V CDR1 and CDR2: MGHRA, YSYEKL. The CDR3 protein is CASSQGVGPSYEQYF. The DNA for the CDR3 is TGCGCCAGCAGCCAAGGCGTGGGGCCCTCCTACGAGCAGTACTTC.

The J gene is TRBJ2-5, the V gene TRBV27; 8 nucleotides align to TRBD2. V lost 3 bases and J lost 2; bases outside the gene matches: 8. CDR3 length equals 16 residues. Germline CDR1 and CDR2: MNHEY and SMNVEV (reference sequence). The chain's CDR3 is CASSLGVAGNQETQYF. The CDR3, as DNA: TGTGCCAGCAGTTTGGGGGTAGCGGGGAATCAAGAGACCCAGTACTTC.

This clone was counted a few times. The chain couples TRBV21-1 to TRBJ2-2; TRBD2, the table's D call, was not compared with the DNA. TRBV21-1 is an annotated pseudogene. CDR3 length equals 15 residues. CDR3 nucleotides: TGTGCCAGCGGGGGGGGCCTAGCGGGTATCGGGGAGCTGTTTTTT. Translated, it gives CASGGGLAGIGELFF.

In nucleotides, the CDR3 is TGTGCCAGCAGTCCGAGGACTAGTTACGAGCAGTACTTC. This translates into CASSPRTSYEQYF. The gene calls are TRBV6-5 and TRBJ2-7, with 7 bases aligning to TRBD2. This CDR3 has 13 amino acids. Germline V gene sequence: CDR1 MNHEY, CDR2 SVGAGI. The junction had 5 bases not matched to a gene; V was cut back by 5 bases and J by 4 bases.

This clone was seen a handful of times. This CDR3 reads CASSSLATEQFF. The CDR3 region has the DNA TGTGCCAGCAGTTCACTAGCGACCGAGCAGTTCTTC. The chain joins TRBV27 to TRBJ2-1, with TRBD2 matching over 7 bases. With 4 bases clipped from V and 10 bases from J, the junction kept 4 bases outside the gene matches. This CDR3 has 12 amino acids. The germline gives CDR1 MNHEY, CDR2 SMNVEV (reference sequence).

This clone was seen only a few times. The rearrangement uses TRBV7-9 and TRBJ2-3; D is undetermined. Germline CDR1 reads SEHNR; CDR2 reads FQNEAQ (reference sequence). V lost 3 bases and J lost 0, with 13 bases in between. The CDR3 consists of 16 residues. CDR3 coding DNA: TGTGCCAGCAGCTTGGTGGTTACAGAAAGCACAGATACGCAGTATTTT. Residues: CASSLVVTESTDTQYF. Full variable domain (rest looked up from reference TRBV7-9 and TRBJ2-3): DTGVSQNPRHKITKRGQNVTFRCDPISEHNRLYWYRQTLGQGPEFLTYFQNEAQLEKSRLLSDRFSAERPKGSFSTLEIQRTEQGDSAMYLCASSLVVTESTDTQYFGPGTRLTVL.